This TCR beta chain was profiled in a study of blood T cell repertoires in COVID-19. Study context: The United States, Italy and Spain provided the acute and convalescent COVID-19 samples. The analysed material was cDNA or gDNA that came from T cells, B-cell-depleted T cells, or PBMCs.

Sequencing used immunoSEQ multiplex PCR; TCRdb keeps in-frame clones, though not all of them. This sample carries a few hundred thousand clones, roughly 86% of them seen once, and the ten largest clones take roughly an eighth. Per germline, CDR1 ENHRY and CDR2 SYGVKD. The CDR3 has 14 residues. Trimming took off 0 bases at V and 4 bases at J, with 9 bases between the two ends. Sequenced sample: peripheral blood. This clonotype originated in a man older than 75 with acute or convalescent COVID-19. J is TRBJ1-1 and V is TRBV10-3; perhaps TRBD1 as D (5 bases). The CDR3 region has the DNA TGTGCCATCAGTGAGTCGAGGGGAGGCACTGAAGCTTTCTTT. This codes for CAISESRGGTEAFF.